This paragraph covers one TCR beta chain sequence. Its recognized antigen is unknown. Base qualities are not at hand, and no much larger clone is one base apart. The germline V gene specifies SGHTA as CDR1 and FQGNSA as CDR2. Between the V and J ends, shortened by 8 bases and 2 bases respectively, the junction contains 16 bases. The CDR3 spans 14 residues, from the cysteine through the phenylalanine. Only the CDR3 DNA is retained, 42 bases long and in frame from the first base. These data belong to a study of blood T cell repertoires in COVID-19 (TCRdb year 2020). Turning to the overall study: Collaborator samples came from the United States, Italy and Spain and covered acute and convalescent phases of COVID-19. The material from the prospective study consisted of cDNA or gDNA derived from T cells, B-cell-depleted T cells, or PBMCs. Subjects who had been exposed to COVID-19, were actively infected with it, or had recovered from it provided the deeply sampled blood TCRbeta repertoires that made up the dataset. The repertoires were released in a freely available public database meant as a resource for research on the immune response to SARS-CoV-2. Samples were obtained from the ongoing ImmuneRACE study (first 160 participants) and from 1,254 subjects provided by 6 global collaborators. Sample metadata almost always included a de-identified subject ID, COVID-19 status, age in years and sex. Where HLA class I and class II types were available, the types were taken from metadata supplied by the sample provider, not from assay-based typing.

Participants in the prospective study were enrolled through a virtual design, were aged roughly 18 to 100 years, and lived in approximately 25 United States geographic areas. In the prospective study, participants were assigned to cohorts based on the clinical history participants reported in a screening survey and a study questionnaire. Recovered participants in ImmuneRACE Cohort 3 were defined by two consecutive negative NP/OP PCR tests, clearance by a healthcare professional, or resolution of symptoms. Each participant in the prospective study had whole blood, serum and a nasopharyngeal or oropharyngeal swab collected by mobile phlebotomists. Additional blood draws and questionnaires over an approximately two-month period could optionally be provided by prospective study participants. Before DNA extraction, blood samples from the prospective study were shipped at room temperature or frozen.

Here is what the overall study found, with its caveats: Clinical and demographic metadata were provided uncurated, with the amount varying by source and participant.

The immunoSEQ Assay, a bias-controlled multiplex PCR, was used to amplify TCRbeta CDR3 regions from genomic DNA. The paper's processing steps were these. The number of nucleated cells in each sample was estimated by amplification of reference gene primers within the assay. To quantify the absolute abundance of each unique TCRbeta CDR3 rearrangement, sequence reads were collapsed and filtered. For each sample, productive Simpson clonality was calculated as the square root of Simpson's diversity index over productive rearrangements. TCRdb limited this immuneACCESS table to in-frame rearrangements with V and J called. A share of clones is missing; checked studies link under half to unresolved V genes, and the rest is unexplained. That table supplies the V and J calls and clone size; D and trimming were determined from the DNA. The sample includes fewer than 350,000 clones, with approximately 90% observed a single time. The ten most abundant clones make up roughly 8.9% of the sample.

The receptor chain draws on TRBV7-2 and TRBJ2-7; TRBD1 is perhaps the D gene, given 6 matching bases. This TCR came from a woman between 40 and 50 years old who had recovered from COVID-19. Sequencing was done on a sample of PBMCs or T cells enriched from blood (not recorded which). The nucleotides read TGTGCCAGCCGAATCCGGGACAAGCCCTACGAGCAGTACTTC. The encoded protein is CASRIRDKPYEQYF.